The rows below give T cell receptor beta chains drawn from one sample of a study of patients and donors after allogeneic stem cell transplantation. A single record per CDR3 protein comes from TCRdb applying MiXCR to the RT-PCR reads. The table records over 400,000 distinct CDR3 sequences, 16% of them present only once. Sequencing was done on a sample of blood, either unsorted or a sorted T cell fraction (not recorded which). Receptor source: a human donor who was either an allogeneic HSCT recipient or a stem cell or donor lymphocyte infusion donor (not recorded which). It is not recorded whose cells these are; they may come from a transplant donor. Each CDR3 is given with its conserved first and last residue. A D gene is named only where the DNA matches it firmly. Not all rows give a size; the values are once, few, many and, for expanded clones, a class.

v_call,d_call,clone_size,j_call,cdr3_nt,cdr3_aa
TRBV3-1,TRBD1,NA,TRBJ1-1,TGTGCCAGCAGCCAAGGGACAGGGTTCACTTTCTTT,CASSQGTGFTFF
TRBV20-1,TRBD2,NA,TRBJ2-2,TGCAGTGCCCCGGTGCAGGACGGGGGGGCCCCCGGGGAGCTGTTTTTT,CSAPVQDGGAPGELFF
TRBV6-5,NA,few,TRBJ2-5,TGTGCCAGCAGTTACTCTCAAGTGGGTGAGACCCAGTACTTC,CASSYSQVGETQYF
TRBV20-1,NA,NA,TRBJ2-7,TGCAGTGCTAGAGATCCCCCGCGGTACGAGCAGTACTTC,CSARDPPRYEQYF
TRBV7-3,NA,few,TRBJ2-3,TGTGCCAGCAGCCCCTGGGGCGGGAGCACAGATACGCAGTATTTT,CASSPWGGSTDTQYF
TRBV11-3,NA,few,TRBJ2-1,TGTGCCAGCAGCTCCCAAACTAGATACTACAATGAGCAGTTCTTC,CASSSQTRYYNEQFF
TRBV11-2,TRBD2,few,TRBJ2-3,TGTGCCAGCAGCTTAGCGAGACTAGCGGGGTCGGATACGCAGTATTTT,CASSLARLAGSDTQYF
TRBV6-5,TRBD2,few,TRBJ2-3,TGTGCCAGCAGTTACTCGGGCGGGAGCCCCACAGATACGCAGTATTTT,CASSYSGGSPTDTQYF
TRBV10-3,TRBD1,many,TRBJ2-3,TGTGCCATCGAGGACAGGGCGGCAGATACGCAGTATTTT,CAIEDRAADTQYF
TRBV7-9,NA,NA,TRBJ1-5,TGTGCCAGCAGCTTAGAGGGTTTCAATCAGCCCCAGCATTTT,CASSLEGFNQPQHF
TRBV4-1,NA,NA,TRBJ2-2,TGCGCCAGCAGCCAAGTCGCACTGAACACCGGGGAGCTGTTTTTT,CASSQVALNTGELFF
TRBV11-2,NA,few,TRBJ1-3,TGTGCCAGCAGCATGGACGGGTTCTCTGGAAACACCATATATTTT,CASSMDGFSGNTIYF
TRBV5-1,TRBD1,NA,TRBJ2-7,TGCGCCAGCAGCTTGGGTAGGACAGGCTCCTACGAGCAGTACTTC,CASSLGRTGSYEQYF
TRBV24-1,TRBD2,few,TRBJ2-5,TGTGCCACCAGTGTCGGTAGCGGGGGACGTCAAGAGACCCAGTACTTC,CATSVGSGGRQETQYF
TRBV20-1,TRBD1,few,TRBJ2-7,TGCAGTGCTAGAGCAAGCGGACAGGGTGGGTACGAGCAGTACTTC,CSARASGQGGYEQYF
TRBV14,NA,NA,TRBJ2-1,TGTGCCAGCAGCCCGATAAACAATGAGCAGTTCTTC,CASSPINNEQFF